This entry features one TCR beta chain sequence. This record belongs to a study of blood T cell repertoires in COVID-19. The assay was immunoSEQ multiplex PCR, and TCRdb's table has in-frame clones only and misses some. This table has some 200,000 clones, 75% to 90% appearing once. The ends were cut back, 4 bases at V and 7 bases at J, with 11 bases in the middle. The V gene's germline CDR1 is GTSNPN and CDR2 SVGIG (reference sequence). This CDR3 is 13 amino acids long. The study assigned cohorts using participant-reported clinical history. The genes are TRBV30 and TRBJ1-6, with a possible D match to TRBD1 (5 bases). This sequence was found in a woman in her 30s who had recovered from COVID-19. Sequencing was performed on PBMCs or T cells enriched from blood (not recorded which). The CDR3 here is CAWTGYRNSPLHF. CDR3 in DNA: TGTGCCTGGACAGGGTACCGAAATTCACCCCTCCACTTT.